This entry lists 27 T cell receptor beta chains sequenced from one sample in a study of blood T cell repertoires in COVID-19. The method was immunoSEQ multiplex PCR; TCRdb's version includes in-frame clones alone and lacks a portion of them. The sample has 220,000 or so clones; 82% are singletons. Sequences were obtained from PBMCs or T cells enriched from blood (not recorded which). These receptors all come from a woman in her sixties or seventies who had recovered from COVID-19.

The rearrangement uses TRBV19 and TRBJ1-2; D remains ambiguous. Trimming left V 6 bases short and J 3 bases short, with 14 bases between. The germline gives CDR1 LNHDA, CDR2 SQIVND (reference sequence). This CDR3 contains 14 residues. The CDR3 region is CASSPSDIYYGYTF. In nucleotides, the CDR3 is TGTGCCAGTAGCCCCTCTGACATATACTATGGCTACACCTTC.

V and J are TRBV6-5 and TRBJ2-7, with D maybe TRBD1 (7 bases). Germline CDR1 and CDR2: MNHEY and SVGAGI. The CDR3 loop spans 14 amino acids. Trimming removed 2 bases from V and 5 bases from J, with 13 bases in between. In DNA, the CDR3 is TGTGCCAGCAGTTACCAGGCAGGGGGGCACGAGCAGTACTTC. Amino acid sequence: CASSYQAGGHEQYF.

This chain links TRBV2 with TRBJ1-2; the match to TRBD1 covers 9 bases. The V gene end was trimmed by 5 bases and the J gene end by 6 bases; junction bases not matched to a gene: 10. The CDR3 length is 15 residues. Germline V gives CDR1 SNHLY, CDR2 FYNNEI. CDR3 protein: CASSINRGRVDGYTF. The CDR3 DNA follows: TGTGCCAGCAGTATCAACAGGGGGCGAGTGGATGGCTACACCTTC. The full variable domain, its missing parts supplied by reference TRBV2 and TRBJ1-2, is EPEVTQTPSHQVTQMGQEVILRCVPISNHLYFYWYRQILGQKVEFLVSFYNNEISEKSEIFDDQFSVERPDGSNFTLKIRSTKLEDSAMYFCASSINRGRVDGYTFGSGTRLTVV.

CDR3 DNA sequence: TGTGCCAGCAGTCCAGGGGTCAGCTCTGGAAACACCATATATTTT. Its translation: CASSPGVSSGNTIYF. This chain links TRBV6-5 with TRBJ1-3; TRBD1 is a possible D gene (6 bases). Germline V CDR1 and CDR2: MNHEY, SVGAGI. Trimming took 5 bases from V and 0 from J, leaving 11 bases between them. The CDR3 loop spans 15 amino acids.

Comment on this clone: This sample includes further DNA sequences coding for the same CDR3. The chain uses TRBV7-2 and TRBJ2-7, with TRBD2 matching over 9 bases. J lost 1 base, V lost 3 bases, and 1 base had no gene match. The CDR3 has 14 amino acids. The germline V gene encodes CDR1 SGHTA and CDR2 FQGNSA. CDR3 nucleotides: TGTGCCAGCAGCTTGACTAGCGGTTCCTACGAGCAGTACTTC. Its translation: CASSLTSGSYEQYF.

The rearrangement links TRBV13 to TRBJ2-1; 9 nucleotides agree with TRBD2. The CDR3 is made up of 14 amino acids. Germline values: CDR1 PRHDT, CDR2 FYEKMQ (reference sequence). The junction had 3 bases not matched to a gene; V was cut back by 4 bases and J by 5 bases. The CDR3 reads CASSSTSGDNEQFF. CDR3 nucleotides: TGTGCCAGCAGCTCGACTAGCGGCGACAATGAGCAGTTCTTC.

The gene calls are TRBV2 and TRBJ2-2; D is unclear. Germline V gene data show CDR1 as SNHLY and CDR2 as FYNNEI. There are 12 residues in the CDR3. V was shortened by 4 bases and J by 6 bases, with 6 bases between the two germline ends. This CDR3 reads CASSAGPGELFF. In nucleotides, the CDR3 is TGTGCCAGCAGTGCCGGTCCCGGGGAGCTGTTTTTT.

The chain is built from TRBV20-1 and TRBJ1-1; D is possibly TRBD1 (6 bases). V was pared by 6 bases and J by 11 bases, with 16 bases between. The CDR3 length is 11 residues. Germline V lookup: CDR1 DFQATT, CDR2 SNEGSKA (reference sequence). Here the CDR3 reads CSALQGTKAFF. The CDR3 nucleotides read TGCAGTGCCCTCCAGGGGACGAAGGCTTTCTTT.

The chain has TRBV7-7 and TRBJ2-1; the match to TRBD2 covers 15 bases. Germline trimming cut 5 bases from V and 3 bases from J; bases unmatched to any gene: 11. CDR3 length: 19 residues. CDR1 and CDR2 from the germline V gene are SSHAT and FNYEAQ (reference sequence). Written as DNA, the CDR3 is TGTGCCAGCAGCCCGAACCCAGGGACTAGCGGGGGGCGCTACAATGAGCAGTTCTTC. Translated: CASSPNPGTSGGRYNEQFF. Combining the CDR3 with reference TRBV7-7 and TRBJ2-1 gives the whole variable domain GAGVSQSPRYKVTKRGQDVTLRCDPISSHATLYWYQQALGQGPEFLTYFNYEAQPDKSGLPSDRFSAERPEGSISTLTIQRTEQRDSAMYRCASSPNPGTSGGRYNEQFFGPGTRLTVL.

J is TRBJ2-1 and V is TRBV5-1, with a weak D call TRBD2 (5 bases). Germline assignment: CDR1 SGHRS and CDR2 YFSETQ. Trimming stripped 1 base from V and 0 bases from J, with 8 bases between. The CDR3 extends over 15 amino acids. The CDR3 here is CASSLLGSSYNEQFF. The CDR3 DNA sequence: TGCGCCAGCAGCTTGCTGGGGAGCTCCTACAATGAGCAGTTCTTC. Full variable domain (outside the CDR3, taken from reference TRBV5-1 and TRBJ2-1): KAGVTQTPRYLIKTRGQQVTLSCSPISGHRSVSWYQQTPGQGLQFLFEYFSETQRNKGNFPGRFSGRQFSNSRSEMNVSTLELGDSALYLCASSLLGSSYNEQFFGPGTRLTVL.

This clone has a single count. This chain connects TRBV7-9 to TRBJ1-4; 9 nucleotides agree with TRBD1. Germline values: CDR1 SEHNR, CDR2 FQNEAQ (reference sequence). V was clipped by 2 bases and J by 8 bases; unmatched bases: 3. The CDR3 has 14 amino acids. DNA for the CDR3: TGTGCCAGCAGCTTAAGGACAGGGGTCGAAAAACTGTTTTTT. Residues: CASSLRTGVEKLFF.

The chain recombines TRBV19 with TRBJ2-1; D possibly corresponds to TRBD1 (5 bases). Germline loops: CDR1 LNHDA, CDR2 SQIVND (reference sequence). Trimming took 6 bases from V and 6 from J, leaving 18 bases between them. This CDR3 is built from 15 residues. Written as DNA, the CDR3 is TGTGCCAGTAGCGTTCAGGGCTTGGTGTTCAATGAGCAGTTCTTC. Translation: CASSVQGLVFNEQFF.

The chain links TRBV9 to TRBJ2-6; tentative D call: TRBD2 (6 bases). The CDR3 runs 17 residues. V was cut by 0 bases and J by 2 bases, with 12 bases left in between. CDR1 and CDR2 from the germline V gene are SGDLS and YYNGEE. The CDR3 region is CASSVGGVYAGANVLTF. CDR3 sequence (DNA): TGTGCCAGCAGCGTAGGGGGGGTCTATGCTGGGGCCAACGTCCTGACTTTC.

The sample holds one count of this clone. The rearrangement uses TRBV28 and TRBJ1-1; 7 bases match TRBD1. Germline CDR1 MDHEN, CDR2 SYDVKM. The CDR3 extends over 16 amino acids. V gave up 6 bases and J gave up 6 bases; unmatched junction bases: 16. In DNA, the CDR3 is TGTGCCAGCAGCACCCCAGCCTCGGGACAGTCGGCTGAAGCTTTCTTT. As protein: CASSTPASGQSAEAFF.

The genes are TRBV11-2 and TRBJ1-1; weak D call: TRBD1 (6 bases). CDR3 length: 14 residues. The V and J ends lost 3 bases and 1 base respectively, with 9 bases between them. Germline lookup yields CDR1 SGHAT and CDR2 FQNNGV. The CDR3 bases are TGTGCCAGCAGCTTCAGGGGTTCGAACACTGAAGCTTTCTTT. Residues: CASSFRGSNTEAFF.

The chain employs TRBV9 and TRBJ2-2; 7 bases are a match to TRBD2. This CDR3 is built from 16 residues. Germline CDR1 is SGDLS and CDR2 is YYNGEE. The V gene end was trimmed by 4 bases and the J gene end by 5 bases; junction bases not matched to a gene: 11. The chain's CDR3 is CASSLWTSGGTGELFF. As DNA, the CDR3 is TGTGCCAGCAGCCTTTGGACTAGTGGGGGTACCGGGGAGCTGTTTTTT.

CDR3 amino acids: CASSRGTSNQPQHF. The CDR3 coding sequence is TGTGCCAGCAGCAGGGGAACGAGCAATCAGCCCCAGCATTTT. V is TRBV5-8 and J is TRBJ1-5; weak D call: TRBD1 (5 bases). Germline CDR1 and CDR2: SGHTS and YDEGEE. The CDR3 is 14 residues long. V shed 4 bases and J shed 1 base, with 9 bases lying between them.

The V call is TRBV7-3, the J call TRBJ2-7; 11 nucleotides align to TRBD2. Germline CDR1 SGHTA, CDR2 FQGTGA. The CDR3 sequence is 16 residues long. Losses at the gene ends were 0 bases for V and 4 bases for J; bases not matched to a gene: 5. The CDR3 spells CASSLTPSGGQYEQYF. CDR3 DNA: TGTGCCAGCAGCTTAACCCCTAGCGGGGGGCAGTACGAGCAGTACTTC.

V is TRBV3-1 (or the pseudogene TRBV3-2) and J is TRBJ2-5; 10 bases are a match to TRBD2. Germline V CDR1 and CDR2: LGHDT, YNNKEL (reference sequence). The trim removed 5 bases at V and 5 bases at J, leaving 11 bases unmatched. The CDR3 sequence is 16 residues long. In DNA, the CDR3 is TGTGCCAGCAGCAAAGCGGGAGGGCCGATAATGGAGACCCAGTACTTC. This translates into CASSKAGGPIMETQYF.

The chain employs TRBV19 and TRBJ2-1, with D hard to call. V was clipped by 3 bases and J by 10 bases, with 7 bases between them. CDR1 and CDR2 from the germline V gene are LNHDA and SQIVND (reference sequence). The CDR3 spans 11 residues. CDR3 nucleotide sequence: TGTGCCAGTAGTATGGTGGAGGAGCAGTTCTTC. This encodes CASSMVEEQFF.

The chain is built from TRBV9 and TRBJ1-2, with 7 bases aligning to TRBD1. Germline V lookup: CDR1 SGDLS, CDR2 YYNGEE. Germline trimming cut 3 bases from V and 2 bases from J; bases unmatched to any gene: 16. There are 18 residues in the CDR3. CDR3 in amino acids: CASSGTLQGPPSNYGYTF. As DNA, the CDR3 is TGTGCCAGCAGCGGAACTTTACAGGGGCCCCCCTCAAACTATGGCTACACCTTC.

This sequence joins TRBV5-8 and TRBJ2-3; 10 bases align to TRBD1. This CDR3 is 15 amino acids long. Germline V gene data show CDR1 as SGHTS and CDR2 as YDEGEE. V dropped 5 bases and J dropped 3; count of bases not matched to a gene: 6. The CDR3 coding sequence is TGTGCCAGCAGTACCCGACAGGGGGCAACAGATACGCAGTATTTT. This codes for CASSTRQGATDTQYF.

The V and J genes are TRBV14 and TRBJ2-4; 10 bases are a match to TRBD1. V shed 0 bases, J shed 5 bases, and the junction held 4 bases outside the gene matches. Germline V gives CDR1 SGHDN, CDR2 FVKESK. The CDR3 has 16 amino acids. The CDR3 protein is CASSQDGTGVQNIQYF. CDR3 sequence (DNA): TGTGCCAGCAGCCAAGATGGGACAGGGGTCCAAAACATTCAGTACTTC.

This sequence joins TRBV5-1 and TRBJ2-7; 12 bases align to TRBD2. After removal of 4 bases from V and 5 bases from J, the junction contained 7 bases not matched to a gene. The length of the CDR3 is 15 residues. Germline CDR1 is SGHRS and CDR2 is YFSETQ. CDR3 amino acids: CASSPTRTSGDEQYF. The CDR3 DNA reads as TGCGCCAGCAGCCCCACACGGACTAGCGGGGACGAGCAGTACTTC.

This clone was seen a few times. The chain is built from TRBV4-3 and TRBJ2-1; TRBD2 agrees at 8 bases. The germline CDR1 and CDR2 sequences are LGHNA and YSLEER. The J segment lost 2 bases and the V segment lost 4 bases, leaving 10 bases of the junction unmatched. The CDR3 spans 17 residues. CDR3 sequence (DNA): TGCGCCAGCAGCCCGGAGGGGTCTAGCGGGCCCTACAATGAGCAGTTCTTC. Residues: CASSPEGSSGPYNEQFF.

This chain's CDR3 is CASSGVAKNIQYF. The CDR3 region has the DNA TGTGCCAGCAGCGGAGTAGCCAAAAACATTCAGTACTTC. The V and J genes are TRBV9 and TRBJ2-4; D gene ambiguous. Deletions cut 3 bases from V and 0 bases from J, with 4 bases between. Germline V lookup: CDR1 SGDLS, CDR2 YYNGEE. The length of the CDR3 is 13 residues.

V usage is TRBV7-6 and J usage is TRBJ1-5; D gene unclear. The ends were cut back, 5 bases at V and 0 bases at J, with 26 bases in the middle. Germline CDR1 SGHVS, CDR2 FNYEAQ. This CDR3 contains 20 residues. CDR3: CASSPLSGPVLDYSNQPQHF. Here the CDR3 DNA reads TGTGCCAGCAGCCCCCTATCCGGTCCGGTCCTCGACTATAGCAATCAGCCCCAGCATTTT.